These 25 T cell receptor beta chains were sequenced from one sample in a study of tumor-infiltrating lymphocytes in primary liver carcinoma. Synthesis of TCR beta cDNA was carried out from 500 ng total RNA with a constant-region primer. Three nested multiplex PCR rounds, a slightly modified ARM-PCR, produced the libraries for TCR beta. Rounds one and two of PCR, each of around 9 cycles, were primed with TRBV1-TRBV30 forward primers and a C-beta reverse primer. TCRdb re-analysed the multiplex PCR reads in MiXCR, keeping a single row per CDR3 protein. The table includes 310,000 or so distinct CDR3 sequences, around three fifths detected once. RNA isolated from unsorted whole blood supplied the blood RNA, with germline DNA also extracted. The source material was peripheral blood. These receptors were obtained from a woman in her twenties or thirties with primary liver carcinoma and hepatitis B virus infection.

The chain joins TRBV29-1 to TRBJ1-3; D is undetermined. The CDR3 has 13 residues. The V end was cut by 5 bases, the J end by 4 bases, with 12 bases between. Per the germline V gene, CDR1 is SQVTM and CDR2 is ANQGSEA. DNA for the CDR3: TGCAGCGTTAGAATCGAGGCAGGAAACACCATATATTTT. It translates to CSVRIEAGNTIYF.

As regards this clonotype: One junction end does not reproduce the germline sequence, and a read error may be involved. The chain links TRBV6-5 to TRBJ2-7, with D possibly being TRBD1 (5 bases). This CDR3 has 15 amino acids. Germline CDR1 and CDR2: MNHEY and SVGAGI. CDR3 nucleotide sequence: TGTGCCAGCAGCTCCCTAGGTGGGGTTCAGGGTGAGCGGTACTTC. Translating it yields CASSSLGGVQGERYF.

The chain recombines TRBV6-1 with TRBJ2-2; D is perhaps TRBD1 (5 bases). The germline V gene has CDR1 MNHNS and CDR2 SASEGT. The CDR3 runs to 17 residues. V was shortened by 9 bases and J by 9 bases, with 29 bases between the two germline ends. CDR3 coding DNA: TGTGCCAGTAACGTACAAGGCGTAGGGGTTCGGACCCGGGAGCTGTTTTTT. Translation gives CASNVQGVGVRTRELFF.

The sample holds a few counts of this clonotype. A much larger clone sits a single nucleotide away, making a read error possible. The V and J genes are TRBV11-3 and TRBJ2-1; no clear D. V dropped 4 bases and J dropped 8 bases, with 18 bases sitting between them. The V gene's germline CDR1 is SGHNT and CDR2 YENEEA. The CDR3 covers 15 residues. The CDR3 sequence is CASSSSMGFAYEQFF. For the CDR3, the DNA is TGTGCCAGCAGCTCGTCGATGGGTTTCGCTTATGAGCAGTTCTTC.

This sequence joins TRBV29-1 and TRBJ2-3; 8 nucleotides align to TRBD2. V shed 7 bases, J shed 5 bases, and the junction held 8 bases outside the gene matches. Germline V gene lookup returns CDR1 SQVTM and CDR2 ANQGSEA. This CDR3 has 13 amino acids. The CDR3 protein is CSAAGEMGDTQYF. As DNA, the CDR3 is TGCAGCGCAGCGGGAGAGATGGGAGATACGCAGTATTTT.

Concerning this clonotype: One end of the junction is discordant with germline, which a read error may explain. The CDR3 coding sequence is TGTGTCAGCAGCTTGCTGGGAAAGACCCAGTACTTC. This codes for CVSSLLGKTQYF. The chain combines TRBV11-1 with TRBJ2-5; D uncertain. Germline V gives CDR1 SGHAT, CDR2 FQDESV (reference sequence). The CDR3 consists of 12 residues.

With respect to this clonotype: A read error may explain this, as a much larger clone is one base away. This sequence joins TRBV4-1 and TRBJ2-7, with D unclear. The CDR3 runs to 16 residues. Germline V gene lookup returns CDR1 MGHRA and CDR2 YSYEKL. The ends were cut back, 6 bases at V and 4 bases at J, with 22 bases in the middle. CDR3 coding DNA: TGCGCCAGCAGGGAGTGGGATGGTCCTTACACGTACGAGCAGTACTTC. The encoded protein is CASREWDGPYTYEQYF.

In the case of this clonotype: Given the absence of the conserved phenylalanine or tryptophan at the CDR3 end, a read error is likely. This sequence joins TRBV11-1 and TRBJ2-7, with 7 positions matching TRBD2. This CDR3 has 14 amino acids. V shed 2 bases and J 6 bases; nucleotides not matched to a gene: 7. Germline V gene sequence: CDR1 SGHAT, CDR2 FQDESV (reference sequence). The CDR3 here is CASSLSGNLREQYL. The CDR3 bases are TGTGCCAGCAGCTTAAGCGGGAACCTACGCGAGCAGTACCTC.

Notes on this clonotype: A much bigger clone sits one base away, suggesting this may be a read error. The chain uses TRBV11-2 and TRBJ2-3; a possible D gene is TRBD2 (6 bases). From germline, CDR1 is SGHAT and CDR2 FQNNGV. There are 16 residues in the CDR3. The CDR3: CASSRNSGGATDSQYF. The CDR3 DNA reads TGTGCCAGCAGCCGCAATAGCGGAGGGGCCACAGATTCGCAGTATTTT.

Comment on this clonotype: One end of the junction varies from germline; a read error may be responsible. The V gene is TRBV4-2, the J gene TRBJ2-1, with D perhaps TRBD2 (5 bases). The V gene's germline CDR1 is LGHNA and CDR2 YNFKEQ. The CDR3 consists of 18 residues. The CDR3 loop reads CTSSQSQLRLAGYNEQFF. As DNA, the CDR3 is TGTACCAGCAGCCAGTCACAATTAAGGCTAGCAGGCTACAATGAGCAGTTCTTC.

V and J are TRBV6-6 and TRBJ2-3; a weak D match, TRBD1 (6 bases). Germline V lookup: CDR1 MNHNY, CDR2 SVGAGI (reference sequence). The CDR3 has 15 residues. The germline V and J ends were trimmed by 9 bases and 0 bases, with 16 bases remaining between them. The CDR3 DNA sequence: TGTGCCAGTTCTCCGGGACACAAAAGCACAGATACGCAGTATTTT. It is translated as CASSPGHKSTDTQYF.

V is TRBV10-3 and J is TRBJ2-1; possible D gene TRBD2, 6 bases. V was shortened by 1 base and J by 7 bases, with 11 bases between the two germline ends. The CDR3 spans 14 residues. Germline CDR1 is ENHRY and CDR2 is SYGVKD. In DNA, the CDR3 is TGTGCCATCAGTGAGTTGACTAGAGGGAATGAGCAGTTCTTC. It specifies CAISELTRGNEQFF.

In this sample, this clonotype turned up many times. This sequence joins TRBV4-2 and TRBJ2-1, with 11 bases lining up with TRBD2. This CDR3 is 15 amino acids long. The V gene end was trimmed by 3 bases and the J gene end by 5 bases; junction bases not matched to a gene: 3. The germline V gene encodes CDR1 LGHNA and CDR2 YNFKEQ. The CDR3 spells CASSHLAGGNNEQFF. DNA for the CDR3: TGTGCCAGCAGCCATTTAGCGGGAGGGAACAATGAGCAGTTCTTC.

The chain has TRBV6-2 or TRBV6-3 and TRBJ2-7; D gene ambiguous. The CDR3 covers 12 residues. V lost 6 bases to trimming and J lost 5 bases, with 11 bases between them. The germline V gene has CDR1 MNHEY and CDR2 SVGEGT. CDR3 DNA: TGTGCCAGCAGCCTCCCTCTGGACGAGCAGTACTTC. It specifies CASSLPLDEQYF.

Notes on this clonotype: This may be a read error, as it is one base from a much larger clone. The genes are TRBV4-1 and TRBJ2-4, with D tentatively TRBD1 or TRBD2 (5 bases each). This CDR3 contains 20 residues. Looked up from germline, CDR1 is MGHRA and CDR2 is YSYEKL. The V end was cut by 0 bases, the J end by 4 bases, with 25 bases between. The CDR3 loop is CASSQDDETVLRGPKNIQYF. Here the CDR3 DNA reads TGCGCCAGCAGCCAAGATGATGAGACAGTACTGAGAGGGCCAAAAAACATTCAGTACTTC.

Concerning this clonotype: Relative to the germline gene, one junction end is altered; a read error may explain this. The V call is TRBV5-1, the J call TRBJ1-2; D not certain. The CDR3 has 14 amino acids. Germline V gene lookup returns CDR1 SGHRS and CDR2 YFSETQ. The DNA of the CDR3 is TGCGCCAACAGCTTGGACGAGGGCGCCTATGGCTACACCTTC. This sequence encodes CANSLDEGAYGYTF.

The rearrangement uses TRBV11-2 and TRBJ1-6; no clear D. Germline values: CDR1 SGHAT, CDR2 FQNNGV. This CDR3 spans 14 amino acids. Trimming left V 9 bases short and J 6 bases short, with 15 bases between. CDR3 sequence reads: CASSPLDFNSPLHF. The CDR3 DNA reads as TGTGCCAGTAGCCCTCTGGACTTTAATTCACCCCTCCACTTT.

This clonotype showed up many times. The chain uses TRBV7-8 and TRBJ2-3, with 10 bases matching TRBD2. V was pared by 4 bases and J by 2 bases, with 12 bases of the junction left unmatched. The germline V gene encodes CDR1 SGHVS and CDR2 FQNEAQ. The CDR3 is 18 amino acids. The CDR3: CASSSARLAGPTTDTQYF. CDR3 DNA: TGTGCCAGCAGCTCCGCCAGACTAGCGGGTCCTACCACAGATACGCAGTATTTT.

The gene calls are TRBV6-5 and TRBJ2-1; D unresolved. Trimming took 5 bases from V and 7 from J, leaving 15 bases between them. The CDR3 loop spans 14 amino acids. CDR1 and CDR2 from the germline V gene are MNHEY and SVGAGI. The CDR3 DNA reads TGTGCCAGCAGTCGGACCCCCATCGGGAATGAGCAGTTCTTC. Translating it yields CASSRTPIGNEQFF.

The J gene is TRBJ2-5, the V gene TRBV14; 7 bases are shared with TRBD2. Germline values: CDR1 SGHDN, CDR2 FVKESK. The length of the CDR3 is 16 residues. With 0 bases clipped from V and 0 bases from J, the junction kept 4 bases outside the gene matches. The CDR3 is CASSQEWRGYQETQYF. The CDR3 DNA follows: TGTGCCAGCAGCCAAGAATGGCGGGGGTACCAAGAGACCCAGTACTTC.

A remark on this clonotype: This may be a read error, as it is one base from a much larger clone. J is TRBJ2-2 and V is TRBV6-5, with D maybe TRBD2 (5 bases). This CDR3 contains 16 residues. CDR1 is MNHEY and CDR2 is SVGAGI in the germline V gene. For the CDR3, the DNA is TGTGCCAGCAGTTACTCGGACGGAGGATACACCAGGGAGCTGTTTTTT. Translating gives CASSYSDGGYTRELFF.

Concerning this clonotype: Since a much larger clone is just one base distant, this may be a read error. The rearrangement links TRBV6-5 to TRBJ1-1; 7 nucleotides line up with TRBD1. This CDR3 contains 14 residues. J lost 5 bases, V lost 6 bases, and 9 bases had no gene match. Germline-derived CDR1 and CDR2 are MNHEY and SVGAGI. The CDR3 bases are TGTGCCAGCAGCCCGCCGACAGGGATGACTGAAGCTTTCTTT. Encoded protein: CASSPPTGMTEAFF.

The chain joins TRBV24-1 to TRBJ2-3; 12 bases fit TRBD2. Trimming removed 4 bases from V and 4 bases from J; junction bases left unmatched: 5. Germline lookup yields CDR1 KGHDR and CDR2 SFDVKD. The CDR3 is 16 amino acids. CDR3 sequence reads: CATSDTTSGSPDTQYF. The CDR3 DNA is TGTGCCACCAGTGACACGACTAGCGGGAGCCCAGATACGCAGTATTTT.

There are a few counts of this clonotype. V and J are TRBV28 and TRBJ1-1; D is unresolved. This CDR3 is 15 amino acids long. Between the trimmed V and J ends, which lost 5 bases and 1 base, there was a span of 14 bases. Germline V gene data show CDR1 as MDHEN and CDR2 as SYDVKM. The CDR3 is CASSLPPPSNTEAFF. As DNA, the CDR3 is TGTGCCAGCAGTCTCCCTCCGCCCTCGAACACTGAAGCTTTCTTT.

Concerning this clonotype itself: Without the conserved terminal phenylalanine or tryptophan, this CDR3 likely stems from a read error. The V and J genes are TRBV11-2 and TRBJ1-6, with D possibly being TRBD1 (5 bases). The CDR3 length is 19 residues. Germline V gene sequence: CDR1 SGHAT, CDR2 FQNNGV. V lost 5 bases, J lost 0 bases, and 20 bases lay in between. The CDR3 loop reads CASSPRGTGFSSYNSPLHL. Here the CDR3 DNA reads TGTGCCAGCAGCCCAAGAGGGACTGGTTTTAGCTCCTATAATTCACCCCTCCACCTT.